A single sample is the source of the 27 T cell receptor beta chains below, sequenced in a study of blood T cell repertoires in COVID-19. The method was immunoSEQ multiplex PCR; TCRdb's version includes in-frame clones alone and lacks a portion of them. This table holds some 100,000 clones, roughly nine tenths found once. What was sequenced was peripheral blood. These receptors came from a man aged 60-69 years with acute or convalescent COVID-19.

CDR3 DNA: TGTGCCAGCAGTTCCGGGACAGGGGGCGAGCAGTACTTC. Encoded protein: CASSSGTGGEQYF. J is TRBJ2-7 and V is TRBV6-6, with 11 bases that match TRBD1. CDR3 length equals 13 residues. Looked up from germline, CDR1 is MNHNY and CDR2 is SVGAGI (reference sequence). Trimming cost V 4 bases and J 6 bases; bases outside gene matches: 2.

The chain employs TRBV5-4 and TRBJ1-2, with unresolved D. This CDR3 comprises 16 residues. V was trimmed by 3 bases and J by 3 bases, leaving 18 bases between them. The germline gives CDR1 SGHNT, CDR2 YYREEE (reference sequence). The CDR3: CASSSSRSGQHYGYTF. CDR3 nucleotide sequence: TGTGCCAGCAGCTCTTCCCGCTCTGGGCAGCACTATGGCTACACCTTC.

This chain joins TRBV16 and TRBJ1-2; D call uncertain. The CDR3 is made up of 14 amino acids. V was pared by 2 bases and J by 8 bases, with 15 bases between. Germline CDR1 KGHSY, CDR2 FQNENV. CDR3 region: CASSQLSLSPGYTF. The CDR3 DNA follows: TGTGCCAGCAGCCAACTGTCTCTATCTCCGGGCTACACCTTC.

The genes are TRBV28 and TRBJ1-5; tentatively, D is TRBD1 (5 bases). Trimming stripped 5 bases from V and 2 bases from J, with 13 bases between. CDR3 length: 15 residues. The V gene's germline CDR1 is MDHEN and CDR2 SYDVKM. The CDR3 sequence is CASSRDRTGNQPQHF. CDR3 sequence (DNA): TGTGCCAGCAGTCGCGACAGAACTGGCAATCAGCCCCAGCATTTT.

V and J are TRBV6-5 and TRBJ1-5; 10 bases fit TRBD1. Germline loops: CDR1 MNHEY, CDR2 SVGAGI. Trimming cost V 6 bases and J 6 bases; bases outside gene matches: 8. This CDR3 has 15 amino acids. The CDR3 DNA follows: TGTGCCAGCAGGCCCGGGACAGGGGATTTTCAGCCCCAGCATTTT. It translates to CASRPGTGDFQPQHF.

The chain has TRBV30 and TRBJ1-3, with 7 bases lining up with TRBD1. CDR1 and CDR2 from the germline V gene are GTSNPN and SVGIG (reference sequence). V shed 2 bases, J shed 1 base, and the junction held 14 bases outside the gene matches. The CDR3 sequence is 18 residues long. The CDR3 here is CAWSRTGVGRRSGNTIYF. CDR3 nucleotides: TGTGCCTGGAGTAGGACAGGTGTTGGTAGGCGGTCTGGAAACACCATATATTTT.

The CDR3, as DNA: TGTGTTCGAGGGGAGCAGTACTTC. Encoded protein: CVRGEQYF. This rearrangement joins TRBV28 to TRBJ2-7, with D possibly being TRBD2 (5 bases). The germline gives CDR1 MDHEN, CDR2 SYDVKM. The length of the CDR3 is 8 residues.

The genes are TRBV5-1 and TRBJ1-5, with D uncertain. The ends were cut back, 0 bases at V and 5 bases at J, with 9 bases in the middle. This CDR3 spans 14 amino acids. CDR1 is SGHRS, CDR2 YFSETQ, per germline. CDR3 sequence (DNA): TGCGCCAGCAGCTTGGCGGGGATGGATCAGCCCCAGCATTTT. It yields the protein CASSLAGMDQPQHF.

V is TRBV10-2 and J is TRBJ2-7; tentative D call: TRBD2 (6 bases). Germline V lookup: CDR1 WSHSY, CDR2 SAAADI. With 4 bases removed from V and 2 bases from J, the gap between germline ends came to 15 bases. The CDR3 totals 15 residues. CDR3: CASSGGGGLPYEQYF. Here the CDR3 DNA reads TGCGCCAGCAGTGGTGGGGGAGGCTTGCCCTACGAGCAGTACTTC.

This sequence joins TRBV11-3 and TRBJ2-1, with D possibly TRBD2 on 6 matching bases. The CDR3 is made up of 13 amino acids. V was shortened by 5 bases and J by 7 bases, with 12 bases between the two germline ends. Germline V lookup: CDR1 SGHNT, CDR2 YENEEA. CDR3 protein: CASSPFAGNEQFF. In nucleotides, the CDR3 is TGTGCCAGCAGCCCCTTTGCGGGAAATGAGCAGTTCTTC.

This rearrangement joins TRBV28 to TRBJ2-7; 7 nucleotides agree with TRBD2. Germline values: CDR1 MDHEN, CDR2 SYDVKM. The CDR3 is made up of 13 amino acids. Unmatched junction bases numbered 7, after V lost 5 bases and J lost 6 bases. The chain's CDR3 is CASSGGGFFEQYV. DNA for the CDR3: TGTGCCAGCAGTGGGGGGGGGTTTTTCGAGCAGTACGTC.

The chain uses TRBV2 and TRBJ1-5; D unclear. V shed 2 bases and J shed 2 bases, with 10 bases lying between them. The V gene's germline CDR1 is SNHLY and CDR2 FYNNEI. The CDR3 is 15 amino acids. CDR3 DNA: TGTGCCAGCAGTGAATTGGCGGCAGGCAATCAGCCCCAGCATTTT. Protein: CASSELAAGNQPQHF.

The chain employs TRBV24-1 and TRBJ2-5; 9 bases align to TRBD2. The CDR3 totals 16 residues. V lost 4 bases, J lost 5 bases, and 10 bases stayed unmatched. The germline gives CDR1 KGHDR, CDR2 SFDVKD. The DNA for the CDR3 is TGTGCCACCAGTGACGGGACTAGCAGCTTTCAGGAGACCCAGTACTTC. It is translated as CATSDGTSSFQETQYF.

In DNA, the CDR3 is TGTGCCAGCAGCCCGGGACAGGGGAGAGGTGAGCAGTTCTTC. Translating gives CASSPGQGRGEQFF. V is TRBV14 and J is TRBJ2-1; 10 nucleotides align to TRBD1. This CDR3 comprises 14 residues. V was pared by 4 bases and J by 9 bases, with 6 bases of the junction left unmatched. Germline lookup yields CDR1 SGHDN and CDR2 FVKESK.

The genes are TRBV2 and TRBJ1-2; the D is unclear. The CDR3 contains 12 residues. Germline lookup yields CDR1 SNHLY and CDR2 FYNNEI. V lost 6 bases, J lost 3 bases, and 8 bases lay in between. The CDR3 sequence: CASRAVDYGYTF. DNA of the CDR3: TGTGCCAGCAGGGCAGTCGACTATGGCTACACCTTC.

This rearrangement joins TRBV11-2 to TRBJ1-2; D is possibly TRBD1 (6 bases). The CDR3 has 13 residues. Germline lookup yields CDR1 SGHAT and CDR2 FQNNGV. With 3 bases removed from V and 9 bases from J, the gap between germline ends came to 14 bases. The CDR3 DNA reads as TGTGCCAGCAGCTTCAGGGGAGTGGGGAGCTACACCTTC. The encoded protein is CASSFRGVGSYTF.

The chain joins TRBV19 to TRBJ1-3; D might be TRBD1 (6 bases). The CDR3 contains 14 residues. CDR1 is LNHDA, CDR2 SQIVND, per germline (reference sequence). V lost 3 bases to trimming and J lost 1 base, with 7 bases between them. The CDR3 DNA is TGTGCCAGTAGTATTGGACAGTCTGGAAACACCATATATTTT. It codes for CASSIGQSGNTIYF.

The V call is TRBV18, the J call TRBJ2-3, with TRBD1 matching over 9 bases. CDR1 is KGHSH and CDR2 is LQKENI in the germline V gene. The J segment lost 4 bases and the V segment lost 3 bases, leaving 5 bases of the junction unmatched. The CDR3 has 15 amino acids. This CDR3 is CASSPRTGAADTQYF. The CDR3 bases are TGTGCCAGCTCACCTAGGACAGGGGCCGCAGATACGCAGTATTTT. The full variable domain, completed using reference TRBV18 and TRBJ2-3, is NAGVMQNPRHLVRRRGQEARLRCSPMKGHSHVYWYRQLPEEGLKFMVYLQKENIIDESGMPKERFSAEFPKEGPSILRIQQVVRGDSAAYFCASSPRTGAADTQYFGPGTRLTVL.

The chain couples TRBV30 to TRBJ1-6; D is undetermined. Trimming left V 3 bases short and J 10 bases short, with 13 bases between. Germline V gene lookup returns CDR1 GTSNPN and CDR2 SVGIG (reference sequence). The CDR3 contains 13 residues. The CDR3 is CAWRSSAASPLHF. As DNA, the CDR3 is TGTGCCTGGAGGTCCTCGGCGGCCTCACCCCTCCACTTT.

For the CDR3, the DNA is TGTGCCAGCAGTTATATCGGGAGGGCCTCCACAGATACGCAGTATTTT. It yields the protein CASSYIGRASTDTQYF. The chain has TRBV6-5 and TRBJ2-3, with 8 bases matching TRBD2. The junction had 7 bases not matched to a gene; V was cut back by 3 bases and J by 2 bases. Germline CDR1 is MNHEY and CDR2 is SVGAGI. The CDR3 totals 16 residues.

The chain couples TRBV21-1 to TRBJ2-3; TRBD2 is the table's D call and was not checked against the DNA. TRBV21-1 is designated a pseudogene. The CDR3 totals 16 residues. CDR3: CASSKGQRENPDTQYF. The CDR3 DNA follows: TGTGCCAGCTCTAAAGGGCAGCGGGAGAATCCAGATACGCAGTATTTT.

CDR3 in DNA: TGCGCCAGCAGCCAAACCGGGACAGGGGTTCCTGAAGCTTTCTTT. This encodes CASSQTGTGVPEAFF. The V and J genes are TRBV4-1 and TRBJ1-1; 10 bases map to TRBD1. With V trimmed by 2 bases and J by 6 bases, 6 bases remained unmatched. Germline V gene sequence: CDR1 MGHRA, CDR2 YSYEKL. This CDR3 region has 15 residues.

This chain connects TRBV19 to TRBJ2-1; D is possibly TRBD1 (6 bases). The germline CDR1 and CDR2 sequences are LNHDA and SQIVND (reference sequence). The length of the CDR3 is 14 residues. V was clipped by 10 bases and J by 1 base, with 14 bases between them. CDR3 protein: CATRLGGSYNEQFF. The CDR3 nucleotides are TGTGCCACCCGATTAGGGGGTTCCTACAATGAGCAGTTCTTC.

The gene calls are TRBV7-9 and TRBJ1-2; 9 bases are shared with TRBD1. V shed 3 bases, J shed 4 bases, and the junction held 3 bases outside the gene matches. The CDR3 is made up of 14 amino acids. CDR1 is SEHNR, CDR2 FQNEAQ, per germline (reference sequence). This chain's CDR3 is CASSFRDRVYGYTF. In nucleotides, the CDR3 is TGTGCCAGCAGCTTCCGGGACAGGGTCTATGGCTACACCTTC.

The chain carries TRBV19 and TRBJ1-4; D remains unclear. Per the germline V gene, CDR1 is LNHDA and CDR2 is SQIVND (reference sequence). Trimming left V 6 bases short and J 7 bases short, with 15 bases between. The CDR3 totals 14 residues. CDR3 protein: CASSITSRSEKLFF. In DNA, the CDR3 is TGTGCCAGTAGCATCACCAGTAGGAGTGAAAAACTGTTTTTT.

The rearrangement joins TRBV9 to TRBJ1-2, with D unclear. The CDR3 extends over 14 amino acids. Between the trimmed V and J ends, which lost 2 bases and 5 bases, there was a span of 13 bases. Germline values: CDR1 SGDLS, CDR2 YYNGEE. CDR3: CASSVSTSHYGYTF. The DNA for the CDR3 is TGTGCCAGCAGCGTGAGCACTTCCCATTATGGCTACACCTTC.

In nucleotides, the CDR3 is TGTGCCAGTAGTATAGTTACAGGGGGCGATGGTGGCTACACCTTC. Its protein product is CASSIVTGGDGGYTF. The V gene is TRBV19, the J gene TRBJ1-2, with 9 bases identical to TRBD1. This CDR3 has 15 amino acids. The germline V gene encodes CDR1 LNHDA and CDR2 SQIVND (reference sequence). The J segment lost 7 bases and the V segment lost 1 base, leaving 7 bases of the junction unmatched.